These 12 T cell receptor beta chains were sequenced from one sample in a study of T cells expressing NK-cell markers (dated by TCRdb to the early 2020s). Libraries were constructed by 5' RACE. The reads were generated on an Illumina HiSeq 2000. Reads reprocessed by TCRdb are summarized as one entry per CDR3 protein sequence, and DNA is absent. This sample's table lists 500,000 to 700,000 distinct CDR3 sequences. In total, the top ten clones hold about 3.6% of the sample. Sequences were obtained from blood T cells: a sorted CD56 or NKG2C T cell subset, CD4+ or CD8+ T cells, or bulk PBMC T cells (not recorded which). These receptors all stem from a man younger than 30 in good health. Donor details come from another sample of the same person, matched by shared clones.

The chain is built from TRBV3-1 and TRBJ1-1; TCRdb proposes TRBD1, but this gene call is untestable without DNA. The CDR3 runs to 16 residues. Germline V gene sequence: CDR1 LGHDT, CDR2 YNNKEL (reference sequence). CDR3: CASSQSKGRSNTEAFF.

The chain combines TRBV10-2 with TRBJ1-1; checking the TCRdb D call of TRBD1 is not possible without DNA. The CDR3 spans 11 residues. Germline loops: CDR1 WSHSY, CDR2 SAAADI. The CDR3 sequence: CASSAGDMAFF.

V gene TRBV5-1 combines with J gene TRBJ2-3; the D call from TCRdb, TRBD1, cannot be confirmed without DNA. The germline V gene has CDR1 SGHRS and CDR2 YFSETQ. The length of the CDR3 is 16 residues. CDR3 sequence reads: CASSLEGTPGTDTQYF.

The CDR3 sequence: CASGFDSNQPQHF. The J gene is TRBJ1-5, the V gene TRBV4-1. The CDR3 has 13 residues. Germline V lookup: CDR1 MGHRA, CDR2 YSYEKL.

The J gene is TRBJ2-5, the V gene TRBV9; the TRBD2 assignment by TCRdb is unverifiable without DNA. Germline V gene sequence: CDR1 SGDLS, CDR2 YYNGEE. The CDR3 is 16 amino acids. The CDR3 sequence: CASSVGGRHLEETQYF.

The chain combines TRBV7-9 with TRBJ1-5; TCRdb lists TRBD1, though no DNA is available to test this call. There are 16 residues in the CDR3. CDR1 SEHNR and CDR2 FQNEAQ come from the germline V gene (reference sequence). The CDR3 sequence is CASSPGQGPSNQPQHF.

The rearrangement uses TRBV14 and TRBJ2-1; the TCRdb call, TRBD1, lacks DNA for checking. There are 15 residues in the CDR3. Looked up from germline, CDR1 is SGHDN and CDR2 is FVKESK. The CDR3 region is CASSQIHRGINEQFF.

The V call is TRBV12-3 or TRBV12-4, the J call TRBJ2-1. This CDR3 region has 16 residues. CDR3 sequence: CASSLARPSANNEQFF.

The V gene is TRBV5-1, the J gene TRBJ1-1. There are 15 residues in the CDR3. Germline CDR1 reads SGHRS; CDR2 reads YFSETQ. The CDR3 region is CASSIAERSNTEAFF.

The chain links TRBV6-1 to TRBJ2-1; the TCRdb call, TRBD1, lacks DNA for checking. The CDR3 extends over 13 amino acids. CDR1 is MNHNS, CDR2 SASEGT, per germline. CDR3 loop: CAIKGWGANEQFF.

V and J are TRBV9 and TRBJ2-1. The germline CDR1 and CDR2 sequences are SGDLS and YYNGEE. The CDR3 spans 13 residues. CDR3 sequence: CASTPGVYNEQFF.

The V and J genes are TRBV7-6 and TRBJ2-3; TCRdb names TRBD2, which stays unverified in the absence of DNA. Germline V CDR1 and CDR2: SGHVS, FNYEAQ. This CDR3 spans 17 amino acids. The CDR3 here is CASSPTFSGRAEDTQYF. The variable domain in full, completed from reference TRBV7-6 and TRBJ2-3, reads GAGVSQSPRYKVTKRGQDVALRCDPISGHVSLYWYRQALGQGPEFLTYFNYEAQQDKSGLPNDRFSAERPEGSISTLTIQRTEQRDSAMYRCASSPTFSGRAEDTQYFGPGTRLTVL.